This is a list of T cell receptor beta chains from one sample in a study of beta chain features in type 1 diabetes. TCRdb's table, derived via immunoSEQ multiplex PCR, lists solely in-frame clones and lacks some. This table holds about 170,000 clones, approximately 8.1% found once. Sequencing was performed on central memory CD4+ T cells from blood. Receptors were obtained from a young man with type 1 diabetes. CDR3s include the opening cysteine and the closing phenylalanine or tryptophan. Fields, in order: V gene, CDR3 length, D gene, J gene, clone size, CDR3 DNA, CDR3 protein. A D gene is named only where the DNA matches it firmly. The size field is filled for only some rows; it gives once, few, many or a size class.

v_call: TRBV7-2; cdr3_length: 15; d_call: .; j_call: TRBJ2-3; clone_size: .; cdr3_nt: TGTGCCAGCACCCCTCTGGGACACCCGACAGATACGCAGTATTTT; cdr3_aa: CASTPLGHPTDTQYF
v_call: TRBV2; cdr3_length: 12; d_call: .; j_call: TRBJ2-5; clone_size: .; cdr3_nt: TGTGCCAGCGGGGGACTGGGGGAGACCCAGTACTTC; cdr3_aa: CASGGLGETQYF
v_call: TRBV6-5; cdr3_length: 15; d_call: .; j_call: TRBJ2-7; clone_size: .; cdr3_nt: TGTGCCAGCAGTTACCAGGGTCTCGGGGGCTACGAGCAGTACTTC; cdr3_aa: CASSYQGLGGYEQYF
v_call: TRBV5-1; cdr3_length: 13; d_call: .; j_call: TRBJ2-7; clone_size: .; cdr3_nt: TGCGCCAGCAGCTTGGGTAGTTGGCAGGTGCAGTACTTC; cdr3_aa: CASSLGSWQVQYF
v_call: TRBV18; cdr3_length: 14; d_call: TRBD1; j_call: TRBJ2-7; clone_size: .; cdr3_nt: TGTGCCAGCTCCCCTGGGGACAGCTCCTACGAGCAGTACTTC; cdr3_aa: CASSPGDSSYEQYF
v_call: TRBV28; cdr3_length: 16; d_call: .; j_call: TRBJ2-1; clone_size: .; cdr3_nt: TGTGCCAGCAGCGAAACCGGGACAAACCTAAGGAATGAGCAGTTCTTC; cdr3_aa: CASSETGTNLRNEQFF
v_call: TRBV10-1; cdr3_length: 15; d_call: TRBD1; j_call: TRBJ2-5; clone_size: few; cdr3_nt: TGCGCCAGCAGTGAGTCTAAAGGGGGCTCAGAGACCCAGTACTTC; cdr3_aa: CASSESKGGSETQYF
v_call: TRBV7-9; cdr3_length: 15; d_call: TRBD1; j_call: TRBJ2-7; clone_size: .; cdr3_nt: TGTGCCAGCAGCTCAGGGGACAGGTGGGCCCACGAGCAGTACTTC; cdr3_aa: CASSSGDRWAHEQYF
v_call: TRBV28; cdr3_length: 12; d_call: .; j_call: TRBJ1-2; clone_size: few; cdr3_nt: TGTGTAATAGGGGGTCTTAACTATGGCTACACCTTC; cdr3_aa: CVIGGLNYGYTF
v_call: TRBV5-1; cdr3_length: 13; d_call: TRBD1; j_call: TRBJ2-7; clone_size: few; cdr3_nt: TGCGCCAGCAGGCAGGACAGGGTCCACGAGCAGTACTTC; cdr3_aa: CASRQDRVHEQYF
v_call: TRBV2; cdr3_length: 15; d_call: TRBD1; j_call: TRBJ2-5; clone_size: few; cdr3_nt: TGTGCCAGCAGTGAAGAGGGACAGGGGGGGGCGACCCAGTACTTC; cdr3_aa: CASSEEGQGGATQYF
v_call: TRBV7-2; cdr3_length: 15; d_call: .; j_call: TRBJ1-6; clone_size: few; cdr3_nt: TGTGCCAGCAGCCTCCAGGGAACAGGGCGCTCACCCCTCCACTTT; cdr3_aa: CASSLQGTGRSPLHF
v_call: TRBV11-2; cdr3_length: 14; d_call: TRBD1; j_call: TRBJ2-7; clone_size: few; cdr3_nt: TGTGCCAGCAGTAAACAGGGGGGACCCTACGAGCAGTACTTC; cdr3_aa: CASSKQGGPYEQYF
v_call: TRBV28; cdr3_length: 13; d_call: .; j_call: TRBJ1-2; clone_size: .; cdr3_nt: TGTGCCAGCAGGGGGACTAGAAACTATGGCTACACCTTC; cdr3_aa: CASRGTRNYGYTF
v_call: TRBV6-5; cdr3_length: 15; d_call: .; j_call: TRBJ1-2; clone_size: .; cdr3_nt: TGTGCCAGCAGTTACTCCACGTCCGACACTGATGGCTACACCTTC; cdr3_aa: CASSYSTSDTDGYTF
v_call: TRBV14; cdr3_length: 16; d_call: .; j_call: TRBJ2-1; clone_size: many; cdr3_nt: TGTGCCAGCAGCCCTATCTCAGGGGTCTTCTACAATGAGCAGTTCTTC; cdr3_aa: CASSPISGVFYNEQFF
v_call: TRBV9; cdr3_length: 15; d_call: TRBD2; j_call: TRBJ2-5; clone_size: few; cdr3_nt: TGTGCCAGCAGCGTATCTCCTAGCGGACAAGAGACCCAGTACTTC; cdr3_aa: CASSVSPSGQETQYF
v_call: TRBV7-2; cdr3_length: 14; d_call: .; j_call: TRBJ2-7; clone_size: few; cdr3_nt: TGTGCCAGCAGCTTAAGCAGCGGGTTATACGAGCAGTACTTC; cdr3_aa: CASSLSSGLYEQYF
v_call: TRBV2; cdr3_length: 13; d_call: .; j_call: TRBJ1-2; clone_size: few; cdr3_nt: TGTGCCAGCAGTGCGGAGAAGGAGTATGGCTACACCTTC; cdr3_aa: CASSAEKEYGYTF
v_call: TRBV29-1; cdr3_length: 17; d_call: .; j_call: TRBJ2-3; clone_size: .; cdr3_nt: TGCAGCGTTGCCCGTACCCGGGACTCTCTAAACACAGATACGCAGTATTTT; cdr3_aa: CSVARTRDSLNTDTQYF
v_call: TRBV30; cdr3_length: 14; d_call: TRBD2; j_call: TRBJ2-7; clone_size: few; cdr3_nt: TGTGCCTGGAATAAGCGGCGGGGGAACTACGAGCAGTACTTC; cdr3_aa: CAWNKRRGNYEQYF
v_call: TRBV5-1; cdr3_length: 16; d_call: TRBD1; j_call: TRBJ2-5; clone_size: few; cdr3_nt: TGCGCCAGCGCAAAACAGGGGAACGACGTCCAAGAGACCCAGTACTTC; cdr3_aa: CASAKQGNDVQETQYF
v_call: TRBV29-1; cdr3_length: 12; d_call: .; j_call: TRBJ1-4; clone_size: few; cdr3_nt: TGCAGCGCTCGACAGCCTAATGAAAAACTGTTTTTT; cdr3_aa: CSARQPNEKLFF
v_call: TRBV15; cdr3_length: 15; d_call: .; j_call: TRBJ2-7; clone_size: many; cdr3_nt: TGTGCCACCAGCAGAGACGTAGCGTTTCCCTACGAGCAGTACTTC; cdr3_aa: CATSRDVAFPYEQYF
v_call: TRBV7-6; cdr3_length: 15; d_call: TRBD1; j_call: TRBJ2-1; clone_size: few; cdr3_nt: TGTGCCAGCAGCTTACGGGGACAGGGTCCGGATGAGCAGTTCTTC; cdr3_aa: CASSLRGQGPDEQFF
v_call: TRBV6-6; cdr3_length: 16; d_call: TRBD1; j_call: TRBJ2-4; clone_size: few; cdr3_nt: TGTGCCAGCAGCCCAATCGGGACAGCCGATGAAAACATTCAGTACTTC; cdr3_aa: CASSPIGTADENIQYF
v_call: TRBV7-9; cdr3_length: 15; d_call: .; j_call: TRBJ1-1; clone_size: few; cdr3_nt: TGTGCCAGCAGCGCTAGCGTCGGTCTTGGCACTGAAGCTTTCTTT; cdr3_aa: CASSASVGLGTEAFF
v_call: TRBV4-3; cdr3_length: 18; d_call: .; j_call: TRBJ1-4; clone_size: few; cdr3_nt: TGCGCCAGCAGCCAAGATAAAGGGGTTTGGATCGGCGGTGAAAAACTGTTTTTT; cdr3_aa: CASSQDKGVWIGGEKLFF
v_call: TRBV15; cdr3_length: 14; d_call: .; j_call: TRBJ2-7; clone_size: .; cdr3_nt: TGTGCCACCAGCAGAGATGGACAGACCTACGAGCAGTACTTC; cdr3_aa: CATSRDGQTYEQYF
v_call: TRBV25-1; cdr3_length: 14; d_call: TRBD1; j_call: TRBJ2-3; clone_size: few; cdr3_nt: TGTGCCAGTCAGGGGGCTCTTAACACAGATACGCAGTATTTT; cdr3_aa: CASQGALNTDTQYF
v_call: TRBV6-5; cdr3_length: 15; d_call: TRBD1; j_call: TRBJ2-3; clone_size: few; cdr3_nt: TGTGCCAGCAGCCGGGGACAGACAAGCACAGATACGCAGTATTTT; cdr3_aa: CASSRGQTSTDTQYF
v_call: TRBV28; cdr3_length: 11; d_call: .; j_call: TRBJ1-2; clone_size: few; cdr3_nt: TGTGCCAGCAGGGCTCTCTATGGCTACACCTTC; cdr3_aa: CASRALYGYTF
v_call: TRBV28; cdr3_length: 14; d_call: .; j_call: TRBJ1-4; clone_size: .; cdr3_nt: TGTGCCAGCAGTTCACACGCAACTAATGAAAAACTGTTTTTT; cdr3_aa: CASSSHATNEKLFF
v_call: TRBV7-2; cdr3_length: 16; d_call: .; j_call: TRBJ1-1; clone_size: many; cdr3_nt: TGTGCCAGCAGCTTAGCGGGTGGAGGCCGCCACACTGAAGCTTTCTTT; cdr3_aa: CASSLAGGGRHTEAFF
v_call: TRBV9; cdr3_length: 16; d_call: .; j_call: TRBJ1-5; clone_size: .; cdr3_nt: TGTGCCAGCAGCCCGGGTGGTGGGGCCAACAATCAGCCCCAGCATTTT; cdr3_aa: CASSPGGGANNQPQHF
v_call: TRBV7-2; cdr3_length: 15; d_call: .; j_call: TRBJ1-1; clone_size: .; cdr3_nt: TGTGCCAGCAGCTTAGGAACACATTTGAACACTGAAGCTTTCTTT; cdr3_aa: CASSLGTHLNTEAFF
v_call: TRBV28; cdr3_length: 13; d_call: .; j_call: TRBJ1-1; clone_size: .; cdr3_nt: TGTGCCAGCTCGGAGCCCGGGGACACTGAAGCTTTCTTT; cdr3_aa: CASSEPGDTEAFF
v_call: TRBV5-1; cdr3_length: 16; d_call: TRBD1; j_call: TRBJ2-7; clone_size: .; cdr3_nt: TGCGCCAGCAGCTATAGCCTCGGACAGGGCACCTACGAGCAGTACTTC; cdr3_aa: CASSYSLGQGTYEQYF
v_call: TRBV4-1; cdr3_length: 15; d_call: .; j_call: TRBJ1-1; clone_size: few; cdr3_nt: TGCGCCAGCAGCCAATTAAGGCGGGACCTTTCTGAAGCTTTCTTT; cdr3_aa: CASSQLRRDLSEAFF
v_call: TRBV15; cdr3_length: 13; d_call: .; j_call: TRBJ1-3; clone_size: .; cdr3_nt: TGTGCCACCAGCAGAGATAAAGGAAACACCATATATTTT; cdr3_aa: CATSRDKGNTIYF
v_call: TRBV6-5; cdr3_length: 13; d_call: .; j_call: TRBJ2-7; clone_size: .; cdr3_nt: TGTGCCAGCACGGACTACCAAGCCTACGAGCAGTACTTC; cdr3_aa: CASTDYQAYEQYF
v_call: TRBV5-1; cdr3_length: 12; d_call: .; j_call: TRBJ2-7; clone_size: .; cdr3_nt: TGCGCCAGCAGCGGAGGGCCCTACGAGCAGTACTTC; cdr3_aa: CASSGGPYEQYF
v_call: TRBV9; cdr3_length: 17; d_call: TRBD2; j_call: TRBJ2-4; clone_size: many; cdr3_nt: TGTGCCAGCAGCCCCAGACTAGCGGGAGGTACCAAAAACATTCAGTACTTC; cdr3_aa: CASSPRLAGGTKNIQYF
v_call: TRBV7-2; cdr3_length: 15; d_call: TRBD2; j_call: TRBJ2-3; clone_size: few; cdr3_nt: TGTGCCAGCAGCGCACGGGACTACTTCACAGATACGCAGTATTTT; cdr3_aa: CASSARDYFTDTQYF
v_call: TRBV5-1; cdr3_length: 14; d_call: .; j_call: TRBJ1-2; clone_size: few; cdr3_nt: TGCGCCAGCAGCTCCGGACTGCCGACTAGTACAACCACCTTC; cdr3_aa: CASSSGLPTSTTTF